This entry lists 22 T cell receptor beta chains sequenced from one sample in a study of cytomegalovirus exposure and HLA in healthy donors. 60 Vbeta and 13 Jbeta primers were used in PCR. Clones were read by immunoSEQ multiplex PCR, and TCRdb kept only the in-frame ones, dropping some. The table has more than 90,000 clones, around three quarters seen once. Material for sequencing was PBMCs. The receptor set was obtained from a woman between 18 and 29 years old in good health and CMV-seropositive.

This chain joins TRBV6-1 and TRBJ1-4, with D perhaps matching TRBD1 (6 bases). V lost 6 bases and J lost 8, with 13 bases in between. Per the germline V gene, CDR1 is MNHNS and CDR2 is SASEGT. This CDR3 is built from 13 residues. CDR3 sequence: CASRNRVGEKLFF. The CDR3 region has the DNA TGTGCCAGCAGGAACAGGGTTGGGGAAAAACTGTTTTTT.

This clone has a handful of counts. This chain uses TRBV19 with TRBJ2-3; 13 nucleotides match TRBD2. Germline CDR1 LNHDA, CDR2 SQIVND (reference sequence). The CDR3 has 17 residues. V lost 5 bases, J lost 5 bases, and 10 bases stayed unmatched. The CDR3 region has the DNA TGTGCCAGTAGTCGTACAACTAGCGGGAGGGCCGGAGATACGCAGTATTTT. This translates into CASSRTTSGRAGDTQYF.

The chain links TRBV11-1 to TRBJ1-1; 10 bases line up with TRBD1. Germline-derived CDR1 and CDR2 are SGHAT and FQDESV (reference sequence). Unmatched junction bases numbered 4, after V lost 2 bases and J lost 1 base. The CDR3 is 16 residues long. DNA of the CDR3: TGTGCCAGCAGCTTAAGTGGGGACAGGGGGAACACTGAAGCTTTCTTT. Its protein is CASSLSGDRGNTEAFF. Complete variable domain (other parts from reference TRBV11-1 and TRBJ1-1): EAEVAQSPRYKITEKSQAVAFWCDPISGHATLYWYRQILGQGPELLVQFQDESVVDDSQLPKDRFSAERLKGVDSTLKIQPAELGDSAMYLCASSLSGDRGNTEAFFGQGTRLTVV.

This chain uses TRBV27 with TRBJ1-2; D is possibly TRBD1 (6 bases). Trimming removed 5 bases from V and 0 bases from J, with 10 bases in between. Germline V gene lookup returns CDR1 MNHEY and CDR2 SMNVEV (reference sequence). The CDR3 spans 14 residues. The CDR3 loop reads CASSLSGANYGYTF. The CDR3 DNA reads TGTGCCAGCAGTCTCTCAGGGGCTAACTATGGCTACACCTTC.

The chain couples TRBV2 to TRBJ1-2; 7 bases are a match to TRBD1. The ends lost 7 bases at V and 2 bases at J; junction bases unmatched: 7. There are 14 residues in the CDR3. Germline assignment: CDR1 SNHLY and CDR2 FYNNEI. As DNA, the CDR3 is TGTGCCAGCATCCCTTTACAGGGGAACTATGGCTACACCTTC. This translates into CASIPLQGNYGYTF. The full variable domain, with the rest looked up from reference TRBV2 and TRBJ1-2, is EPEVTQTPSHQVTQMGQEVILRCVPISNHLYFYWYRQILGQKVEFLVSFYNNEISEKSEIFDDQFSVERPDGSNFTLKIRSTKLEDSAMYFCASIPLQGNYGYTFGSGTRLTVV.

The sample holds one count of this clone. The chain is built from TRBV11-2 and TRBJ2-2; D is undetermined. The V gene lost 1 base and the J gene lost 4 bases, with 13 bases spanning the gap. Germline CDR1 reads SGHAT; CDR2 reads FQNNGV. CDR3 length: 16 amino acids. CDR3: CASSLGIGYGTGELFF. The CDR3 coding sequence is TGTGCCAGCAGCTTAGGCATCGGGTATGGCACCGGGGAGCTGTTTTTT.

The rearrangement uses TRBV10-2 and TRBJ2-6; TRBD2 is a possible D gene (5 bases). The V and J ends lost 11 bases and 2 bases respectively, with 10 bases between them. CDR1 WSHSY and CDR2 SAAADI come from the germline V gene. CDR3 length equals 13 residues. CDR3 in amino acids: CAGMRAGANVLTF. The CDR3 nucleotides are TGCGCCGGTATGCGGGCTGGGGCCAACGTCCTGACTTTC.

This sequence joins TRBV4-2 and TRBJ1-3; unclear D gene. With 1 base removed from V and 1 base from J, the gap between germline ends came to 8 bases. Looked up from germline, CDR1 is LGHNA and CDR2 is YNFKEQ. The CDR3 has 15 residues. The CDR3 sequence is CASSQGTESGNTIYF. CDR3 bases: TGTGCCAGCAGCCAAGGAACGGAGTCTGGAAACACCATATATTTT.

This chain joins TRBV19 and TRBJ2-2, with D unclear. This CDR3 is 16 amino acids long. Germline CDR1 reads LNHDA; CDR2 reads SQIVND (reference sequence). V was trimmed by 3 bases and J by 6 bases, leaving 17 bases between them. CDR3: CASSIALDPRAGELFF. In nucleotides, the CDR3 is TGTGCCAGTAGTATTGCCCTCGATCCTCGAGCCGGGGAGCTGTTTTTT.

Only one count was recorded for this clone. This chain links TRBV9 with TRBJ2-1; 8 nucleotides align to TRBD2. The CDR3 is made up of 16 amino acids. The V gene's germline CDR1 is SGDLS and CDR2 YYNGEE. V lost 3 bases, J lost 4 bases, and 9 bases stayed unmatched. CDR3 protein: CASSARSGTSYNEQFF. CDR3 DNA: TGTGCCAGCAGCGCCCGTAGCGGGACCTCTTACAATGAGCAGTTCTTC.

V gene TRBV13 combines with J gene TRBJ2-5; 7 bases align to TRBD1. The CDR3 loop spans 14 amino acids. CDR1 and CDR2 (germline): PRHDT, FYEKMQ (reference sequence). V trimming: 4 bases; J trimming: 2 bases; junction bases outside the gene matches: 4. Here the CDR3 reads CASSYRGPQETQYF. The CDR3, as DNA: TGTGCCAGCAGCTACAGGGGCCCTCAAGAGACCCAGTACTTC.

V usage is TRBV9 and J usage is TRBJ2-7, with 7 nucleotides matching TRBD2. V lost 4 bases to trimming and J lost 0 bases; unmatched junction nucleotides: 10. This CDR3 is built from 16 residues. Germline CDR1 is SGDLS and CDR2 is YYNGEE. The CDR3 loop is CASSPTGGGYSYEQYF. Here the CDR3 DNA reads TGTGCCAGCAGCCCTACCGGCGGGGGATACTCCTACGAGCAGTACTTC.

The rearrangement uses TRBV18 and TRBJ2-3, with 8 bases aligning to TRBD2. Germline V CDR1 and CDR2: KGHSH, LQKENI. The CDR3 is made up of 15 amino acids. The V gene end was trimmed by 3 bases and the J gene end by 0 bases; junction bases not matched to a gene: 2. The CDR3 sequence is CASSPCGRSTDTQYF. Written as DNA, the CDR3 is TGTGCCAGCTCACCGTGCGGGAGGAGCACAGATACGCAGTATTTT.

This clone was counted a few times. The V call is TRBV6-1, the J call TRBJ2-1; 8 bases match TRBD1. The J segment lost 4 bases and the V segment lost 4 bases, leaving 6 bases of the junction unmatched. CDR3 length equals 15 residues. Per germline, CDR1 MNHNS and CDR2 SASEGT. CDR3 nucleotides: TGTGCCAGCAGTGGCGACAGGGGACCTTACAATGAGCAGTTCTTC. Residues: CASSGDRGPYNEQFF.

The CDR3 coding sequence is TGTGCCAGTAGTAAGGCCCTGGCGGGAGCCTTAGATACGCAGTATTTT. Its protein is CASSKALAGALDTQYF. This chain links TRBV19 with TRBJ2-3, with 7 bases identical to TRBD2. The V and J ends lost 4 bases and 5 bases, in that order; junction bases with no gene match: 12. Germline V gene data show CDR1 as LNHDA and CDR2 as SQIVND (reference sequence). This CDR3 has 16 residues.

The chain employs TRBV9 and TRBJ1-2, with D maybe TRBD1 (6 bases). Germline V gene sequence: CDR1 SGDLS, CDR2 YYNGEE. This CDR3 contains 15 residues. V was cut by 3 bases and J by 6 bases, with 18 bases left in between. CDR3 protein: CASSAPVGGRDGYTF. The CDR3 nucleotides read TGTGCCAGCAGCGCGCCCGTCGGGGGGCGGGATGGCTACACCTTC. The complete variable domain, with remaining parts taken from reference TRBV9 and TRBJ1-2, reads DSGVTQTPKHLITATGQRVTLRCSPRSGDLSVYWYQQSLDQGLQFLIQYYNGEERAKGNILERFSAQQFPDLHSELNLSSLELGDSALYFCASSAPVGGRDGYTFGSGTRLTVV.

The chain has TRBV4-2 and TRBJ2-2, with 9 nucleotides matching TRBD1. The CDR3 consists of 16 residues. Germline V gene lookup returns CDR1 LGHNA and CDR2 YNFKEQ. V lost 1 base and J lost 6; bases outside the gene matches: 6. For the CDR3, the DNA is TGTGCCAGCAGCCAAGTCCCGGGACAGGGAGCCGGGGAGCTGTTTTTT. Amino acid sequence: CASSQVPGQGAGELFF.

This clone was recorded only once. This rearrangement joins TRBV15 to TRBJ1-2; D possibly corresponds to TRBD1 (6 bases). The germline CDR1 and CDR2 sequences are LNHNV and YYDKDF (reference sequence). The V end lost 0 bases, the J end lost 1 base, and 12 bases lay between the germline ends. There are 16 residues in the CDR3. The chain's CDR3 is CATSRDSGGGNYGYTF. CDR3 DNA sequence: TGTGCCACCAGCAGAGATTCGGGGGGCGGTAACTATGGCTACACCTTC.

This chain connects TRBV18 to TRBJ2-7; 15 positions match TRBD2. The DNA end is more similar to TRBJ2-1, so the J call may be wrong. Germline V lookup: CDR1 KGHSH, CDR2 LQKENI. The CDR3 runs to 18 residues. CDR3 protein: CASSARTSGRAISYEQFF. CDR3 in DNA: TGTGCCAGCTCAGCGCGGACTAGCGGGAGGGCCATTAGCTATGAGCAGTTCTTC.

The V call is TRBV11-2, the J call TRBJ1-1; D call uncertain. The CDR3 loop spans 12 amino acids. Germline V lookup: CDR1 SGHAT, CDR2 FQNNGV. Trimming left V 5 bases short and J 11 bases short, with 15 bases between. The chain's CDR3 is CASSLYRHEAFF. CDR3 bases: TGTGCCAGCAGCCTTTACCGACATGAGGCTTTCTTT. The variable domain in full, with the rest retrieved from reference TRBV11-2 and TRBJ1-1, is EAGVAQSPRYKIIEKRQSVAFWCNPISGHATLYWYQQILGQGPKLLIQFQNNGVVDDSQLPKDRFSAERLKGVDSTLKIQPAKLEDSAVYLCASSLYRHEAFFGQGTRLTVV.

Concerning this clone: This likely traces to a read error, being one base from a far larger clone. The rearrangement links TRBV6-5 to TRBJ2-7, with TRBD2 as a possible D gene (5 bases). V dropped 2 bases and J dropped 6 bases, with 11 bases sitting between them. CDR1 and CDR2 from the germline V gene are MNHEY and SVGAGI. The CDR3 consists of 13 residues. The CDR3 is CASSYPDEGEQYF. Written as DNA, the CDR3 is TGTGCCAGCAGTTACCCGGACGAGGGCGAGCAGTACTTC.

V and J are TRBV6-5 and TRBJ2-7; TRBD1 aligns across 7 bases. CDR1 is MNHEY, CDR2 SVGAGI, per germline. This CDR3 contains 13 residues. The V gene end was trimmed by 6 bases and the J gene end by 2 bases; junction bases not matched to a gene: 4. Here the CDR3 reads CASRVGTAYEQYF. CDR3 nucleotides: TGTGCCAGCAGAGTCGGGACAGCCTACGAGCAGTACTTC.